Presented here are 3 T cell receptor beta chains from one specimen sequenced in a study of T cell responses to AZD1222 COVID-19 vaccine. Sequencing used immunoSEQ multiplex PCR; TCRdb keeps in-frame clones, though not all of them. The sample holds 180,000 or so clones, less than 95% seen once. Sequencing used peripheral blood, obtained on day 0 of AZD1222 vaccination. The receptors shown here come from an adult in good health.

This clone has only one observation. The chain recombines TRBV3-1 (or the pseudogene TRBV3-2) with TRBJ1-1, with 9 bases fitting TRBD1. The germline V gene has CDR1 LGHDT and CDR2 YNNKEL (reference sequence). CDR3 length equals 15 residues. J gave up 3 bases and V 1 base, and 3 bases lay outside the gene matches. DNA for the CDR3: TGTGCCAGCAGCCAAGTGGGGACAGGGCACACTGAAGCTTTCTTT. Its protein is CASSQVGTGHTEAFF.

The chain is built from TRBV4-2 and TRBJ1-2, with 8 bases aligning to TRBD1. V lost 4 bases and J lost 3; bases outside the gene matches: 7. The CDR3 length is 15 residues. Germline-derived CDR1 and CDR2 are LGHNA and YNFKEQ. The CDR3 here is CASSPPTGQDYGYTF. The CDR3 nucleotides read TGTGCCAGCAGCCCCCCCACGGGACAGGACTATGGCTACACCTTC.

The sample holds one count of this clone. The CDR3 region has the DNA TGTGCCACCAGCAAGGGACTAGCGGGAGGGCCCACAGATACGCAGTATTTT. It specifies CATSKGLAGGPTDTQYF. The J gene is TRBJ2-3, the V gene TRBV15, with 16 bases that match TRBD2. The germline V gene encodes CDR1 LNHNV and CDR2 YYDKDF (reference sequence). Trimming cost V 4 bases and J 2 bases; bases outside gene matches: 3. There are 17 residues in the CDR3.